The 32 T cell receptor beta chains below were found in one sample sequenced in a study of T cell responses to AZD1222 COVID-19 vaccine. Repertoires were generated with immunoSEQ multiplex PCR, while TCRdb's copy carries only in-frame clones and drops some. The table lists around 50,000 clones, about 80% of them singletons. This specimen consisted of peripheral blood, obtained on day 0 of AZD1222 vaccination. The receptor set was obtained from an adult in good health.

V and J are TRBV19 and TRBJ1-5; 7 nucleotides line up with TRBD1. V was clipped by 5 bases and J by 6 bases; unmatched bases: 7. The CDR3 is 14 residues long. Germline CDR1 and CDR2: LNHDA and SQIVND (reference sequence). The CDR3 region has the DNA TGTGCCAGTAGTTTGCTGGACAGGCGTCAGCCCCAGCATTTT. Translating gives CASSLLDRRQPQHF.

This clone has only a few counts. The chain is built from TRBV12-3 or TRBV12-4 and TRBJ2-3, with no clear D. V lost 8 bases to trimming and J lost 5 bases, with 8 bases between them. This CDR3 region has 11 residues. Here the CDR3 DNA reads TGTGCCAGCTGCAGACGAGATACGCAGTATTTT. Protein sequence: CASCRRDTQYF.

The J gene is TRBJ1-3, the V gene TRBV6-6; 7 bases match TRBD1. V lost 7 bases to trimming and J lost 0 bases; unmatched junction nucleotides: 9. This CDR3 has 16 amino acids. Germline-derived CDR1 and CDR2 are MNHNY and SVGAGI (reference sequence). CDR3 residues: CASNLDRAYSGNTIYF. The CDR3 bases are TGTGCCAGCAACCTCGACAGGGCTTACTCTGGAAACACCATATATTTT.

This chain joins TRBV4-2 and TRBJ1-2, with 9 bases matching TRBD1. Trimming cost V 5 bases and J 8 bases; bases outside gene matches: 3. This CDR3 contains 12 residues. Germline CDR1 LGHNA, CDR2 YNFKEQ. The CDR3 coding sequence is TGTGCCAGCAGCGCACAGGGGGCCGGCTACACCTTC. Translated: CASSAQGAGYTF.

This chain links TRBV6-5 with TRBJ1-2; D is perhaps TRBD1 (5 bases). CDR1 MNHEY and CDR2 SVGAGI come from the germline V gene. This CDR3 region has 15 residues. V was pared by 2 bases and J by 4 bases, with 14 bases between. As DNA, the CDR3 is TGTGCCAGCAGTTACGAAGACAGTAGGCTCTATGGCTACACCTTC. Protein: CASSYEDSRLYGYTF.

The chain recombines TRBV2 with TRBJ1-3, with D possibly being TRBD1 (5 bases). The CDR3 is made up of 16 amino acids. From germline, CDR1 is SNHLY and CDR2 FYNNEI. V was shortened by 4 bases and J by 0 bases, with 13 bases between the two germline ends. CDR3 sequence reads: CASSVGGLISGNTIYF. CDR3 DNA sequence: TGTGCCAGCAGTGTGGGGGGACTGATCTCTGGAAACACCATATATTTT.

V gene TRBV7-2 combines with J gene TRBJ2-2; D remains unclear. Deletions cut 0 bases from V and 1 base from J, with 6 bases between. The CDR3 is made up of 15 amino acids. In germline, CDR1 is SGHTA, CDR2 FQGNSA. CDR3 nucleotide sequence: TGTGCCAGCAGCTTAGCCAGGATGAACACCGGGGAGCTGTTTTTT. This codes for CASSLARMNTGELFF.

The CDR3 loop reads CASSRGPGLASLTQYF. In DNA form, the CDR3 reads TGTGCCAGCAGCCGCGGGCCGGGACTAGCGAGTCTTACGCAGTATTTT. This chain uses TRBV6-2 or TRBV6-3 with TRBJ2-3, with 10 bases lining up with TRBD2. This CDR3 is 16 amino acids long. From germline, CDR1 is MNHEY and CDR2 SVGEGT. V shed 6 bases and J 8 bases; nucleotides not matched to a gene: 14.

With respect to this clone: An end of the junction differs from the germline gene, which may be a read error. CDR3: CASSLGTGLTDTQYF. CDR3 bases: TGTGCTAGCAGCTTAGGGACTGGCCTCACAGATACGCAGTATTTT. This chain uses TRBV7-7 with TRBJ2-3, with D perhaps matching TRBD2 (6 bases). This CDR3 is built from 15 residues. Germline CDR1 is SSHAT and CDR2 is FNYEAQ (reference sequence).

The chain links TRBV3-1 (or the pseudogene TRBV3-2) to TRBJ2-5; 7 nucleotides line up with TRBD2. The CDR3 is 16 amino acids. Per germline, CDR1 LGHDT and CDR2 YNNKEL (reference sequence). The trim removed 4 bases at V and 1 base at J, leaving 9 bases unmatched. Here the CDR3 reads CASSRPGTILQETQYF. CDR3 DNA sequence: TGTGCCAGCAGCCGACCCGGGACTATCCTCCAAGAGACCCAGTACTTC.

The chain links TRBV9 to TRBJ1-3; D is undetermined. The CDR3 has 15 residues. CDR1 and CDR2 (germline): SGDLS, YYNGEE. With 0 bases removed from V and 0 bases from J, the gap between germline ends came to 7 bases. CDR3: CASSVVEDSGNTIYF. CDR3 DNA sequence: TGTGCCAGCAGCGTAGTTGAGGACTCTGGAAACACCATATATTTT.

This rearrangement joins TRBV10-3 to TRBJ1-2, with D maybe TRBD1 (5 bases). Germline V gene sequence: CDR1 ENHRY, CDR2 SYGVKD. The V end was cut by 8 bases, the J end by 1 base, with 17 bases between. The CDR3 runs to 15 residues. CDR3 in amino acids: CAISGGMALNYGYTF. CDR3 nucleotides: TGTGCCATCTCTGGGGGGATGGCCCTTAACTATGGCTACACCTTC.

The CDR3 region is CATSRDYGTAWGSNQPQHF. In nucleotides, the CDR3 is TGTGCCACCAGCAGAGATTACGGGACGGCGTGGGGGAGCAATCAGCCCCAGCATTTT. This chain links TRBV15 with TRBJ1-5; the D gene is possibly TRBD1 (5 bases). CDR3 length: 19 residues. The germline CDR1 and CDR2 sequences are LNHNV and YYDKDF (reference sequence). Trimming cost V 0 bases and J 1 base, with 19 bases left between them.

This chain joins TRBV18 and TRBJ1-4, with 7 bases fitting TRBD1. Germline lookup yields CDR1 KGHSH and CDR2 LQKENI. The CDR3 covers 15 residues. V lost 4 bases, J lost 8 bases, and 10 bases stayed unmatched. The CDR3 spells CASSLGTAVGEKLFF. As DNA, the CDR3 is TGTGCCAGCTCACTAGGGACAGCTGTTGGAGAAAAACTGTTTTTT.

The chain recombines TRBV5-1 with TRBJ1-4; no reliable D call. V dropped 1 base and J dropped 0 bases, with 7 bases sitting between them. The CDR3 is 15 residues long. CDR1 SGHRS and CDR2 YFSETQ come from the germline V gene. This CDR3 reads CASSLSTATNEKLFF. CDR3 nucleotides: TGCGCCAGCAGCTTGTCAACCGCAACTAATGAAAAACTGTTTTTT.

The chain couples TRBV5-1 to TRBJ1-1, with 7 nucleotides matching TRBD1. From germline, CDR1 is SGHRS and CDR2 YFSETQ. After removal of 4 bases from V and 7 bases from J, the junction contained 4 bases not matched to a gene. This CDR3 has 12 residues. The CDR3 nucleotides are TGCGCCAGCAGCGCGACAGGGATTGAAGCTTTCTTT. It is translated as CASSATGIEAFF.

V and J are TRBV3-1 (or the pseudogene TRBV3-2) and TRBJ1-5, with no clear D. Trimming took 1 base from V and 3 from J, leaving 10 bases between them. The CDR3 length is 15 residues. Per the germline V gene, CDR1 is LGHDT and CDR2 is YNNKEL (reference sequence). CDR3 nucleotide sequence: TGTGCCAGCAGCCAAGGTCTTCAGAACAATCAGCCCCAGCATTTT. Encoded protein: CASSQGLQNNQPQHF.

The J gene is TRBJ2-2, the V gene TRBV7-6, with no clear D. CDR1 is SGHVS and CDR2 is FNYEAQ in the germline V gene. The CDR3 covers 13 residues. Trimming shortened V by 4 bases and J by 4 bases, and 7 bases separated the two germline ends. This CDR3 reads CASSSVGTGELFF. The CDR3 DNA reads as TGTGCCAGCAGCTCCGTAGGCACCGGGGAGCTGTTTTTT.

This sequence joins TRBV2 and TRBJ1-5, with 7 bases fitting TRBD1. J gave up 0 bases and V 5 bases, and 1 base lay outside the gene matches. The CDR3 totals 14 residues. Germline assignment: CDR1 SNHLY and CDR2 FYNNEI. CDR3 region: CASSRQGSNQPQHF. CDR3 nucleotides: TGTGCCAGCAGTAGACAGGGTAGCAATCAGCCCCAGCATTTT.

J is TRBJ1-2 and V is TRBV10-2, with a tentative D call TRBD1 (5 bases). This CDR3 is 12 amino acids long. Germline values: CDR1 WSHSY, CDR2 SAAADI. Trimming took 4 bases from V and 4 from J, leaving 7 bases between them. CDR3 nucleotides: TGCGCCAGCAGTGTGACAGTCTATGGCTACACCTTC. Protein product: CASSVTVYGYTF.

The J gene is TRBJ1-2, the V gene TRBV5-4, with D perhaps TRBD1 (5 bases). With 0 bases removed from V and 5 bases from J, the gap between germline ends came to 11 bases. The length of the CDR3 is 14 residues. Germline CDR1 SGHNT, CDR2 YYREEE (reference sequence). The chain's CDR3 is CASSLGGTDYGYTF. In DNA form, the CDR3 reads TGTGCCAGCAGCTTGGGCGGGACGGATTATGGCTACACCTTC.

This chain joins TRBV19 and TRBJ1-3; 7 bases align to TRBD1. The CDR3 contains 15 residues. Germline values: CDR1 LNHDA, CDR2 SQIVND (reference sequence). After removal of 7 bases from V and 0 bases from J, the junction contained 6 bases not matched to a gene. The CDR3 bases are TGTGCCAGTAATTCCGGGACAGCCTCTGGAAACACCATATATTTT. Its protein product is CASNSGTASGNTIYF.

The chain uses TRBV6-2 or TRBV6-3 and TRBJ1-4; 9 nucleotides match TRBD1. CDR1 is MNHEY and CDR2 is SVGEGT in the germline V gene. J was trimmed by 8 bases and V by 4 bases; bases with no gene match: 2. There are 13 residues in the CDR3. CDR3 nucleotides: TGTGCCAGCAGTTGGGACAGGGAAGAAAAACTGTTTTTT. It translates to CASSWDREEKLFF.

This rearrangement joins TRBV27 to TRBJ2-5, with D tentatively TRBD1 (5 bases). V was cut by 6 bases and J by 2 bases, with 13 bases left in between. The germline CDR1 and CDR2 sequences are MNHEY and SMNVEV (reference sequence). This CDR3 contains 14 residues. The CDR3 reads CASSPRAGQETQYF. CDR3 DNA: TGTGCCAGCAGCCCCAGGGCAGGTCAAGAGACCCAGTACTTC.

This clone is deemed medium-sized. CDR3 sequence: CASSQSLVVDEQYF. The CDR3 DNA is TGCGCCAGCAGCCAGTCCCTGGTTGTCGACGAGCAGTACTTC. The chain is built from TRBV4-3 and TRBJ2-7, with D uncertain. Between the trimmed V and J ends, which lost 3 bases and 5 bases, there was a span of 14 bases. This CDR3 comprises 14 residues. Germline V gives CDR1 LGHNA, CDR2 YSLEER.

The genes are TRBV5-1 and TRBJ1-2; 7 bases are a match to TRBD1. Germline V gene sequence: CDR1 SGHRS, CDR2 YFSETQ. This CDR3 region has 13 residues. The V segment lost 2 bases and the J segment 6 bases; nucleotides outside the gene matches: 4. The CDR3 DNA follows: TGCGCCAGCAGCTTACAGGGGAACGATGGCTACACCTTC. It codes for CASSLQGNDGYTF.

This rearrangement joins TRBV5-4 to TRBJ1-1, with TRBD1 as a possible D gene (6 bases). Per germline, CDR1 SGHNT and CDR2 YYREEE (reference sequence). The germline V and J ends were trimmed by 0 bases and 5 bases, with 17 bases remaining between them. This CDR3 has 16 amino acids. DNA for the CDR3: TGTGCCAGCAGCTTGGTTTTTGGTTCAAGGGGGACTGAAGCTTTCTTT. As protein: CASSLVFGSRGTEAFF.

The chain combines TRBV5-5 with TRBJ1-2, with D uncertain. Germline CDR1 is SGHKS and CDR2 is YYEKEE (reference sequence). V was trimmed by 5 bases and J by 0 bases, leaving 8 bases between them. The CDR3 contains 13 residues. CDR3 sequence reads: CASSSGTNYGYTF. CDR3 sequence (DNA): TGTGCCAGCAGTAGCGGTACTAACTATGGCTACACCTTC.

This rearrangement joins TRBV27 to TRBJ1-2, with D possibly being TRBD1 (6 bases). The germline gives CDR1 MNHEY, CDR2 SMNVEV (reference sequence). V dropped 2 bases and J dropped 4 bases, with 23 bases sitting between them. The CDR3 loop spans 18 amino acids. The chain's CDR3 is CASSLEGGGRRVSYGYTF. CDR3 nucleotide sequence: TGTGCCAGCAGTTTAGAAGGAGGGGGACGGAGGGTTAGCTATGGCTACACCTTC.

The V call is TRBV7-9, the J call TRBJ1-1, with 7 bases that match TRBD1. The length of the CDR3 is 13 residues. Germline CDR1 is SEHNR and CDR2 is FQNEAQ (reference sequence). Germline trimming cut 5 bases from V and 9 bases from J; bases unmatched to any gene: 9. The chain's CDR3 is CASSLTQGSKAFF. Written as DNA, the CDR3 is TGTGCCAGCAGCCTGACACAGGGGTCAAAAGCTTTCTTT. The full variable domain, rest sourced from reference TRBV7-9 and TRBJ1-1, is DTGVSQNPRHKITKRGQNVTFRCDPISEHNRLYWYRQTLGQGPEFLTYFQNEAQLEKSRLLSDRFSAERPKGSFSTLEIQRTEQGDSAMYLCASSLTQGSKAFFGQGTRLTVV.

The chain carries TRBV15 and TRBJ2-7; no firm D call. Trimming stripped 0 bases from V and 2 bases from J, with 8 bases between. This CDR3 is 14 amino acids long. Germline assignment: CDR1 LNHNV and CDR2 YYDKDF (reference sequence). This chain's CDR3 is CATSREGRTYEQYF. DNA for the CDR3: TGTGCCACCAGCAGAGAAGGCAGAACCTACGAGCAGTACTTC. The full variable domain, its missing parts supplied by reference TRBV15 and TRBJ2-7, is DAMVIQNPRYQVTQFGKPVTLSCSQTLNHNVMYWYQQKSSQAPKLLFHYYDKDFNNEADTPDNFQSRRPNTSFCFLDIRSPGLGDTAMYLCATSREGRTYEQYFGPGTRLTVT.

The V call is TRBV28, the J call TRBJ2-7; 9 bases are a match to TRBD2. CDR3 length: 14 residues. Trimming removed 7 bases from V and 1 base from J; junction bases left unmatched: 5. CDR1 MDHEN and CDR2 SYDVKM come from the germline V gene. This CDR3 reads CASTWTSASYEQYF. Written as DNA, the CDR3 is TGTGCCAGCACTTGGACTAGCGCATCCTACGAGCAGTACTTC. Full variable domain (remainder filled in from reference TRBV28 and TRBJ2-7): DVKVTQSSRYLVKRTGEKVFLECVQDMDHENMFWYRQDPGLGLRLIYFSYDVKMKEKGDIPEGYSVSREKKERFSLILESASTNQTSMYLCASTWTSASYEQYFGPGTRLTVT.